Shown below are 8 T cell receptor beta chains from a single sample sequenced in a study of T cells in Graves' hyperthyroidism and ophthalmopathy. What was amplified from RNA transcripts were TCR beta CDR3 regions. HTBI primers were the set used in a first-round RT-PCR of the TCR CDR3. In TCRdb, the multiplex PCR reads were re-called with MiXCR into one record per CDR3 protein. The repertoire holds 40,000 or so distinct CDR3 sequences, with approximately 50% as singletons. The sequencing input was blood. These receptors were taken from a woman in her 50s with Graves' hyperthyroidism that later progressed to Graves' ophthalmopathy.

The CDR3 protein is CASSRAGHPGNQPQHF. The CDR3 DNA reads as TGTGCCAGCAGCCGAGCTGGACACCCGGGCAATCAGCCCCAGCATTTT. The gene calls are TRBV7-9 and TRBJ1-5; D might be TRBD1 (5 bases). Trimming stripped 5 bases from V and 2 bases from J, with 16 bases between. The CDR3 length is 16 residues. Germline CDR1 is SEHNR and CDR2 is FQNEAQ (reference sequence).

The sample holds one count of this clonotype. Since the CDR3 does not end with the conserved phenylalanine or tryptophan, this likely comes from a read error. The chain employs TRBV20-1 and TRBJ2-5; D may be TRBD1 (5 bases). CDR1 is DFQATT and CDR2 is SNEGSKA in the germline V gene (reference sequence). This CDR3 has 14 residues. The CDR3 here is CSARDPRVGETQYV. The CDR3 region has the DNA TGCAGCGCTAGAGATCCCAGGGTCGGGGAGACCCAGTACGTC.

This clonotype was seen only once. The genes are TRBV5-1 and TRBJ2-7; possibly TRBD1 for D (6 bases). The germline V gene encodes CDR1 SGHRS and CDR2 YFSETQ. The CDR3 spans 17 residues. Trimming left V 4 bases short and J 4 bases short, with 24 bases between. CDR3 coding DNA: TGCGCCAGCAGCGTGGGCCAGGGGACGAGACCCAATTACGAGCAGTACTTC. Its protein product is CASSVGQGTRPNYEQYF.

This clonotype was detected many times. The chain combines TRBV27 with TRBJ1-1; D remains unclear. Germline loops: CDR1 MNHEY, CDR2 SMNVEV (reference sequence). There are 13 residues in the CDR3. Trimming left V 0 bases short and J 11 bases short, with 13 bases between. The CDR3 region has the DNA TGTGCCAGCAGTTTATCGGGGTCGGGGTCCGCTTTCTTT. This codes for CASSLSGSGSAFF.

In this sample, this clonotype turned up many times. A much larger clone lies a single base off, so this may be a read error. No conserved phenylalanine or tryptophan ends this CDR3, so it is likely a read error. The V and J genes are TRBV7-2 and TRBJ2-7, with a possible D match to TRBD1 (7 bases). V shed 0 bases and J shed 6 bases, with 12 bases lying between them. CDR3 length: 14 residues. From germline, CDR1 is SGHTA and CDR2 FQGNSA. The CDR3 region has the DNA TGTGCCAGCAGCTTAGCGCGGGGACAGATCGAGCAGTACCTC. Residues: CASSLARGQIEQYL.

The V call is TRBV7-8, the J call TRBJ2-1; the D gene is possibly TRBD1 (6 bases). The CDR3 length is 15 residues. Trimming removed 5 bases from V and 9 bases from J, with 20 bases in between. Germline CDR1 reads SGHVS; CDR2 reads FQNEAQ. CDR3 protein: CASSIGQGLNTEQFF. DNA of the CDR3: TGTGCCAGCAGCATCGGCCAGGGGCTAAACACTGAGCAGTTCTTC.

Many counts were recorded for this clonotype. The rearrangement joins TRBV2 to TRBJ2-3, with 9 nucleotides matching TRBD2. Trimming at V came to 9 bases and at J to 3 bases, leaving 13 bases not matched to a gene. CDR3 length equals 16 residues. In germline, CDR1 is SNHLY, CDR2 FYNNEI. The CDR3 region has the DNA TGTGCCAGTCGGACCTGGGGTAGCGGGAGAACAGATACGCAGTATTTT. It specifies CASRTWGSGRTDTQYF.

This clonotype was detected ten times or more. This chain uses TRBV5-1 with TRBJ2-7; D gene unclear. V lost 0 bases to trimming and J lost 3 bases, with 10 bases between them. Germline CDR1 reads SGHRS; CDR2 reads YFSETQ. This CDR3 region has 14 residues. The CDR3 protein is CASSLALQNYEQYF. The CDR3 DNA is TGCGCCAGCAGCTTGGCCTTACAGAACTACGAGCAGTACTTC.